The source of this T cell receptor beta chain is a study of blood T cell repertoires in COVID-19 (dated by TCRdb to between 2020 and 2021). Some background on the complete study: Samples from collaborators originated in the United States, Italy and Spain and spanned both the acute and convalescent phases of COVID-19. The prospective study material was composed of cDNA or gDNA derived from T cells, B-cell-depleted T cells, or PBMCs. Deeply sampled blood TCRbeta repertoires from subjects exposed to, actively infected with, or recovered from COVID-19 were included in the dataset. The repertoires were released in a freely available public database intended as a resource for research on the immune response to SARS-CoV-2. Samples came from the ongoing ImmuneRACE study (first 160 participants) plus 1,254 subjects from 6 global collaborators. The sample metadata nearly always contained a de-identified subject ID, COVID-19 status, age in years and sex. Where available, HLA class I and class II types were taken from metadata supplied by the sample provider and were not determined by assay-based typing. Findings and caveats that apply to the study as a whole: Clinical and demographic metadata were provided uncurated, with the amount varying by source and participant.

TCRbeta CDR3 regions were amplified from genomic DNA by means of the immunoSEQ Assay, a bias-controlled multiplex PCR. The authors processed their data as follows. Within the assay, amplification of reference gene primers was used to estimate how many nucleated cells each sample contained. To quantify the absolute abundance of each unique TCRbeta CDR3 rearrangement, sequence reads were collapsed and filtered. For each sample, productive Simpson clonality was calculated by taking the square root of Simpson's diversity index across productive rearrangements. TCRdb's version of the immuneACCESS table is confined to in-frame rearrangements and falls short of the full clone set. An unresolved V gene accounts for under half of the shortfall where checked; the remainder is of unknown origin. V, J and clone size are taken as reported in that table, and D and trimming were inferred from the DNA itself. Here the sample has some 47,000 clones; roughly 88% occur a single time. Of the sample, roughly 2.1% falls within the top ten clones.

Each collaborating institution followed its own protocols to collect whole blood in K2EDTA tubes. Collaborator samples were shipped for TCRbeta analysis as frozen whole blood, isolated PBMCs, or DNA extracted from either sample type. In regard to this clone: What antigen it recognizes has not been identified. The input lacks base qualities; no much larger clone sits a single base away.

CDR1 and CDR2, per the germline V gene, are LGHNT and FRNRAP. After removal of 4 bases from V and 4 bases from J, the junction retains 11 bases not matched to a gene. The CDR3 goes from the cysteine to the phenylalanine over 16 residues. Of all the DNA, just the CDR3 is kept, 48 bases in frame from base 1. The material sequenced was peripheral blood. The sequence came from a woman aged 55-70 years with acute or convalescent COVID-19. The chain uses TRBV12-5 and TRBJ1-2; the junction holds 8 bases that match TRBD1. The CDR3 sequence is CASGSPPGQEFYGYTF. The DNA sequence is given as TGTGCTAGTGGTTCACCACCGGGACAGGAATTCTATGGCTACACCTTC.